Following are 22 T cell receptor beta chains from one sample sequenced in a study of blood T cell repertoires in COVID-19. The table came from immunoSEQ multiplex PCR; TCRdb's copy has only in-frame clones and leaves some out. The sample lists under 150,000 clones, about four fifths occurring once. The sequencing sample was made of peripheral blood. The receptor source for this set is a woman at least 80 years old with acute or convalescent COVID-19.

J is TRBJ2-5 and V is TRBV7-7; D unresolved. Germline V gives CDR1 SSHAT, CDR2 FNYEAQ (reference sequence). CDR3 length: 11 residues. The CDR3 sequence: CAIGSFETQYF. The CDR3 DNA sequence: TGTGCTATCGGTAGTTTCGAGACCCAGTACTTC.

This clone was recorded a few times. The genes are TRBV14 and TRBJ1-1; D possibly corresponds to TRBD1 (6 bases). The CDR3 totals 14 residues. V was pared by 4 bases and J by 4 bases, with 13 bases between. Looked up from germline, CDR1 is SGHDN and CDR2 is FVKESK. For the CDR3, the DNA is TGTGCCAGCAGCCTACAGGGTTCGGCCACTGAAGCTTTCTTT. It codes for CASSLQGSATEAFF.

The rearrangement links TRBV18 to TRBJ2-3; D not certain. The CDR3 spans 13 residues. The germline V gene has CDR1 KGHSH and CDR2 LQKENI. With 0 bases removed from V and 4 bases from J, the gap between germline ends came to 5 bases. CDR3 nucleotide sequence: TGTGCCAGCTCACCACCGCGTCCAGATACGCAGTATTTT. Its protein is CASSPPRPDTQYF.

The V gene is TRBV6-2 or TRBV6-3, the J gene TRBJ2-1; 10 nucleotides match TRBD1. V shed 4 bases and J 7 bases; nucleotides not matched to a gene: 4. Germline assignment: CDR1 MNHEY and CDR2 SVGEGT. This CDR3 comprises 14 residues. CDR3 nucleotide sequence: TGTGCCAGCAGTTGGACAGGGGGGAGGAATGAGCAGTTCTTC. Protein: CASSWTGGRNEQFF.

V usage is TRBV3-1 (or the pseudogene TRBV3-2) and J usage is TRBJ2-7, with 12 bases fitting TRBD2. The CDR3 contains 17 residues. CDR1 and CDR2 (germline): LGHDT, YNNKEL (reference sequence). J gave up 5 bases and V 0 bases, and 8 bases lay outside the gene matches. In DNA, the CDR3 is TGTGCCAGCAGCCAAGAACGACTAGCGGGAGCCCGCGACGAGCAGTACTTC. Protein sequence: CASSQERLAGARDEQYF.

The CDR3 DNA follows: TGTGCCAGCAGCGTTTCCGGACTAGCGGGAGGAGAGACCCAGTACTTC. Protein: CASSVSGLAGGETQYF. The chain couples TRBV9 to TRBJ2-5; 14 bases align to TRBD2. Germline-derived CDR1 and CDR2 are SGDLS and YYNGEE. The length of the CDR3 is 16 residues. Trimming at V came to 2 bases and at J to 4 bases, leaving 4 bases not matched to a gene. Supplemented by reference TRBV9 and TRBJ2-5, the full variable domain reads DSGVTQTPKHLITATGQRVTLRCSPRSGDLSVYWYQQSLDQGLQFLIQYYNGEERAKGNILERFSAQQFPDLHSELNLSSLELGDSALYFCASSVSGLAGGETQYFGPGTRLLVL.

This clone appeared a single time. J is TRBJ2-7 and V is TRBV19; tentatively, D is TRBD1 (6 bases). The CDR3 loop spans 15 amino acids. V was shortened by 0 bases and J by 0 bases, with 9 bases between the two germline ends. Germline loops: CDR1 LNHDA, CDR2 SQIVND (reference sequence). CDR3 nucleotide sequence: TGTGCCAGTAGTATAGAGGCAGGGGACTCCTACGAGCAGTACTTC. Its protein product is CASSIEAGDSYEQYF.

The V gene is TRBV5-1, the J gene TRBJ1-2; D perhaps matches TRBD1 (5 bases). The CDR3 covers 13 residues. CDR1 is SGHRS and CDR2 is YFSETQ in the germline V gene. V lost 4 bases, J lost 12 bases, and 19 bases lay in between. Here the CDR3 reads CASSVNRRVGNTF. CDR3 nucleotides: TGCGCCAGCAGCGTGAACAGGAGGGTCGGAAACACCTTC.

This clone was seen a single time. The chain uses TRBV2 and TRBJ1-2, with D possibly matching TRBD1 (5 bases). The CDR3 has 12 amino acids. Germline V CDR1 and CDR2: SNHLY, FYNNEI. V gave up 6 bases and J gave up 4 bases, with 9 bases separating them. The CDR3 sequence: CASRPQGYGYTF. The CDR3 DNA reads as TGTGCCAGCAGACCGCAGGGCTATGGCTACACCTTC.

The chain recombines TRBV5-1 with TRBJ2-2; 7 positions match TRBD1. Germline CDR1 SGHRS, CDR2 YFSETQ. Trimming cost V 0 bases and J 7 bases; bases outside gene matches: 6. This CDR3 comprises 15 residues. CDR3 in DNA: TGCGCCAGCAGCTTGGAGACAGGGACCGTCGGGGAGCTGTTTTTT. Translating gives CASSLETGTVGELFF. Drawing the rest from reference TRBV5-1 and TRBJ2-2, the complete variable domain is KAGVTQTPRYLIKTRGQQVTLSCSPISGHRSVSWYQQTPGQGLQFLFEYFSETQRNKGNFPGRFSGRQFSNSRSEMNVSTLELGDSALYLCASSLETGTVGELFFGEGSRLTVL.

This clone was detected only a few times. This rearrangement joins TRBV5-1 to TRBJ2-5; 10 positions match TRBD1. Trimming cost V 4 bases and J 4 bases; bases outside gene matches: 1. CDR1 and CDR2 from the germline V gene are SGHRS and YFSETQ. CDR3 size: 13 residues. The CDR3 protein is CASSRDRGETQYF. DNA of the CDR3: TGCGCCAGCAGCCGGGACAGGGGAGAGACCCAGTACTTC.

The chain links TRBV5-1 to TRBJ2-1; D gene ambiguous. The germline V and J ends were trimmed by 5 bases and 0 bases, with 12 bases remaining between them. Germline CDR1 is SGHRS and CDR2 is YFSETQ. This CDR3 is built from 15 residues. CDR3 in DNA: TGCGCCAGCAGTCTGAGCGCTAGCTCCTACAATGAGCAGTTCTTC. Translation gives CASSLSASSYNEQFF.

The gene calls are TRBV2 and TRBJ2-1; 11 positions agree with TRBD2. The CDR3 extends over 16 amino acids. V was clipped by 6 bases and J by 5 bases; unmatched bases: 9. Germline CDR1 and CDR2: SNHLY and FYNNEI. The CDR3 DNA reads TGTGCCAGCAGGCCTAGACTAGCGGGGATTAACAATGAGCAGTTCTTC. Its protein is CASRPRLAGINNEQFF.

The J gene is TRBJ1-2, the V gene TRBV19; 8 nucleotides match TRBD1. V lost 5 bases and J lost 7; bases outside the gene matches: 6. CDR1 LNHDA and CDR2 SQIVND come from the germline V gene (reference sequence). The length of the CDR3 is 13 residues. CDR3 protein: CASSSDRVVGYTF. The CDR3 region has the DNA TGTGCCAGTAGTTCGGACAGGGTTGTTGGCTACACCTTC.

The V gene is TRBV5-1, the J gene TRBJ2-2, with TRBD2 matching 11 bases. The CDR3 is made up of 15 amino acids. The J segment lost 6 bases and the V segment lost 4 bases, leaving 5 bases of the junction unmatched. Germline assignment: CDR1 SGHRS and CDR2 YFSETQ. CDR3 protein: CASSHGLAGSGELFF. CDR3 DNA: TGCGCCAGCAGCCATGGACTAGCGGGTTCCGGGGAGCTGTTTTTT.

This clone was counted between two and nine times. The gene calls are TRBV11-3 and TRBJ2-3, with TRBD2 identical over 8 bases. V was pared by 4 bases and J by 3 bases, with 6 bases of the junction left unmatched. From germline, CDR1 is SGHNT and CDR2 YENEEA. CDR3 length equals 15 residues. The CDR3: CASSSSGLLTDTQYF. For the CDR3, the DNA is TGTGCCAGCAGCTCTAGCGGGTTACTTACAGATACGCAGTATTTT.

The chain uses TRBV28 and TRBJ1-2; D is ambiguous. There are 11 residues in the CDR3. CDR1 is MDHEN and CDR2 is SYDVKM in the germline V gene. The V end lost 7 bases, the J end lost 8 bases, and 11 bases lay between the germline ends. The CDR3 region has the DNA TGTGCCAGCAAAACCACATTCGGCTACACCTTC. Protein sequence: CASKTTFGYTF.

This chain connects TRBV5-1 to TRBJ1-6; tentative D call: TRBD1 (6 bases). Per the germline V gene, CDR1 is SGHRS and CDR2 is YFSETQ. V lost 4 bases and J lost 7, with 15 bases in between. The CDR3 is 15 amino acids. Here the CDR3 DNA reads TGCGCCAGCAGCCCTTCGGGAGGGGGAAATTCACCCCTCCACTTT. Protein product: CASSPSGGGNSPLHF.

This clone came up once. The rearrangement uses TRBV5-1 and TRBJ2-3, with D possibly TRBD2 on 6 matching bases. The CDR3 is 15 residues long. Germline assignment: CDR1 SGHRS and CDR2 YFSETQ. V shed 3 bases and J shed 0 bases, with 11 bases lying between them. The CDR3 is CASSYIAASTDTQYF. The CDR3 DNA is TGCGCCAGCAGCTACATAGCGGCCAGCACAGATACGCAGTATTTT.

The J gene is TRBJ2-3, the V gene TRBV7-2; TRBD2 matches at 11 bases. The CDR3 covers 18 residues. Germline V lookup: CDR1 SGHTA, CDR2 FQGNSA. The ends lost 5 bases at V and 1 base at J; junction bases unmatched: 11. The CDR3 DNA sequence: TGTGCCAGCAGCCCCAGACTAGCGGGGTGGAAAGGCACAGATACGCAGTATTTT. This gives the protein CASSPRLAGWKGTDTQYF.

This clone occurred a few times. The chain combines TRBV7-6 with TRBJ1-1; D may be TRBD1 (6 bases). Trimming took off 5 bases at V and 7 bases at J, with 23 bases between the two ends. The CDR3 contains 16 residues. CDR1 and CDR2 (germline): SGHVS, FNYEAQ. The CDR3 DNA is TGTGCCAGCAGCCCCCAGACGGGCGCAGGGGCCTATGAAGCTTTCTTT. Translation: CASSPQTGAGAYEAFF. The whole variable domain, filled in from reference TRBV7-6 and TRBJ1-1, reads GAGVSQSPRYKVTKRGQDVALRCDPISGHVSLYWYRQALGQGPEFLTYFNYEAQQDKSGLPNDRFSAERPEGSISTLTIQRTEQRDSAMYRCASSPQTGAGAYEAFFGQGTRLTVV.

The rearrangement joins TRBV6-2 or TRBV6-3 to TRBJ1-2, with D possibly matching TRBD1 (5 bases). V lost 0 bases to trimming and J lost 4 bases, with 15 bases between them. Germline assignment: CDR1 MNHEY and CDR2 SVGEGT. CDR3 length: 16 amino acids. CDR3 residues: CASSYSTPGLSYGYTF. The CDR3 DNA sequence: TGTGCCAGCAGTTACTCGACCCCGGGACTCAGCTATGGCTACACCTTC.